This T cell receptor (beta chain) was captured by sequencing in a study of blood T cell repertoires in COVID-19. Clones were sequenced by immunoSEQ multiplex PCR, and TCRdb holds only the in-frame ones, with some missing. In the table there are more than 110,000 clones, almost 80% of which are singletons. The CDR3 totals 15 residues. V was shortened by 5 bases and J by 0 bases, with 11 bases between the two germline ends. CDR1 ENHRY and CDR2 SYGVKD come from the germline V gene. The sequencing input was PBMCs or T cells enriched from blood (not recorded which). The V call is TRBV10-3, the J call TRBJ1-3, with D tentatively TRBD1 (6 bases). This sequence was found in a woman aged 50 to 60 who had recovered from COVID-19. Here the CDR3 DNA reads TGTGCCATCAGTTCAGGGGCTGGCTCTGGAAACACCATATATTTT. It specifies CAISSGAGSGNTIYF.